Sequencing of this TCR beta chain was carried out in a study of shared clonotypes between healthy human individuals. V lost 6 bases and J lost 0; bases outside the gene matches: 4. Germline V gene data show CDR1 as LNHDA and CDR2 as SQIVND (reference sequence). The CDR3 extends over 14 amino acids. General study points: Generally, naive subsets (rather than memory subsets) showed larger estimated richness. Sharing across a handful of donors was seen in 4.5% to 5.5% of naive CD4 clonotypes.

A note on this clone: Its antigen is undetermined.

The donor population consisted of healthy HIV-negative adults with no recent acute infections or vaccinations. Original data processing: ImmunoSEQ output lacked quality scores and full-length reads, limiting matched filtering. The method was immunoSEQ multiplex PCR; TCRdb's version includes in-frame clones alone and lacks a portion of them. That table supplies the V and J calls and clone size; D and trimming were determined from the DNA. The table lists hundreds of thousands of clones, around two thirds of them singletons. The chain carries TRBV19 and TRBJ1-1; 7 nucleotides match TRBD1. The sequence was obtained from a woman in her 30s in good health. The sequencing sample was made of memory CD4+ T cells sorted from blood. Subset defined: CD45RA-negative fraction. This chain's CDR3 is CASRQGQLNTEAFF. The CDR3 region has the DNA TGTGCCAGTAGACAGGGACAGTTGAACACTGAAGCTTTCTTT.